Below are 15 T cell receptor beta chains sequenced from a single sample in a study of cytotoxic CD8 clonotypes in ibrutinib-treated CLL. Produced via immunoSEQ multiplex PCR; TCRdb's table is partial and in-frame only. The sample lists around 29,000 clones; over 55% were seen once. The sample here was PBMCs, taken after 24 months of ibrutinib treatment. These receptor sequences come from a human donor with chronic lymphocytic leukemia.

The chain joins TRBV28 to TRBJ1-5; TRBD1 might be the D (6 bases). The CDR3 is made up of 16 amino acids. V was cut by 6 bases and J by 2 bases, with 17 bases left in between. Per germline, CDR1 MDHEN and CDR2 SYDVKM. This chain's CDR3 is CASSPHRAQGNQPQHF. In DNA, the CDR3 is TGTGCCAGCAGCCCTCACAGGGCGCAGGGCAATCAGCCCCAGCATTTT.

The V gene is TRBV2, the J gene TRBJ1-6; the D gene is possibly TRBD1 (6 bases). V was shortened by 1 base and J by 14 bases, with 9 bases between the two germline ends. This CDR3 spans 12 amino acids. CDR1 is SNHLY and CDR2 is FYNNEI in the germline V gene. DNA for the CDR3: TGTGCCAGCAGTGAAGAAAGGGGGACCCTCCACTTT. It is translated as CASSEERGTLHF.

This clone was seen only once. The gene calls are TRBV4-3 and TRBJ1-1, with D possibly being TRBD1 (5 bases). CDR1 is LGHNA, CDR2 YSLEER, per germline. The germline V and J ends were trimmed by 1 base and 2 bases, with 8 bases remaining between them. The CDR3 is 14 residues long. The CDR3 DNA reads as TGCGCCAGCAGCCAAGTAGACAGAAACACTGAAGCTTTCTTT. Its translation: CASSQVDRNTEAFF.

The rearrangement uses TRBV6-5 and TRBJ2-5; D is ambiguous. Germline V gene data show CDR1 as MNHEY and CDR2 as SVGAGI. Trimming cost V 9 bases and J 2 bases, with 16 bases left between them. This CDR3 is built from 14 residues. The CDR3 spells CASQTMGGQETQYF. The CDR3, as DNA: TGTGCCAGTCAGACGATGGGCGGTCAAGAGACCCAGTACTTC.

The chain joins TRBV7-3 to TRBJ2-5; perhaps TRBD2 as D (5 bases). CDR1 SGHTA and CDR2 FQGTGA come from the germline V gene. The germline V and J ends were trimmed by 2 bases and 8 bases, with 12 bases remaining between them. The CDR3 loop spans 13 amino acids. CDR3 loop: CASSLDPGKTQYF. CDR3 in DNA: TGTGCCAGCAGCTTAGATCCGGGGAAAACCCAGTACTTC.

The V gene is TRBV6-6, the J gene TRBJ1-2, with 8 bases that match TRBD1. The junction had 6 bases not matched to a gene; V was cut back by 6 bases and J by 3 bases. The CDR3 totals 14 residues. Germline lookup yields CDR1 MNHNY and CDR2 SVGAGI (reference sequence). Here the CDR3 reads CASRLGQGDYGYTF. CDR3 nucleotide sequence: TGTGCCAGCAGGCTTGGACAGGGAGACTATGGCTACACCTTC.

The genes are TRBV9 and TRBJ2-3; 7 bases match TRBD2. The germline V gene encodes CDR1 SGDLS and CDR2 YYNGEE. This CDR3 spans 15 amino acids. V was pared by 1 base and J by 5 bases, with 7 bases of the junction left unmatched. CDR3 in amino acids: CASSVHWEGRDTQYF. The CDR3 coding sequence is TGTGCCAGCAGCGTACATTGGGAGGGAAGAGATACGCAGTATTTT.

V and J are TRBV10-1 and TRBJ2-7, with D perhaps TRBD1 or TRBD2 (5 bases each). Per the germline V gene, CDR1 is WNHNN and CDR2 is SYGVQD (reference sequence). This CDR3 comprises 13 residues. V gave up 4 bases and J gave up 3 bases, with 10 bases separating them. This chain's CDR3 is CASSGRGLYEQYF. The CDR3 nucleotides are TGCGCCAGCAGTGGCCGGGGCCTCTACGAGCAGTACTTC.

This clone was counted only a few times. V usage is TRBV9 and J usage is TRBJ1-2; D gene uncertain. The CDR3 is 13 amino acids. V was cut by 4 bases and J by 8 bases, with 15 bases left in between. Germline CDR1 and CDR2: SGDLS and YYNGEE. This chain's CDR3 is CASSPWEGLGYTF. The CDR3 region has the DNA TGTGCCAGCAGCCCCTGGGAGGGCCTAGGCTACACCTTC.

This chain links TRBV5-4 with TRBJ2-7; 12 nucleotides align to TRBD2. The V gene end was trimmed by 0 bases and the J gene end by 7 bases; junction bases not matched to a gene: 5. Looked up from germline, CDR1 is SGHNT and CDR2 is YYREEE (reference sequence). The CDR3 has 15 amino acids. This CDR3 is CASSLGRLAGAEQYF. In DNA form, the CDR3 reads TGTGCCAGCAGCTTGGGCCGACTAGCGGGGGCAGAGCAGTACTTC.

The chain combines TRBV15 with TRBJ2-6, with D perhaps TRBD2 (6 bases). The germline gives CDR1 LNHNV, CDR2 YYDKDF (reference sequence). V dropped 2 bases and J dropped 0 bases, with 11 bases sitting between them. This CDR3 comprises 17 residues. As DNA, the CDR3 is TGTGCCACCAGCAGAAAGGGGACTTTCTCTGGGGCCAACGTCCTGACTTTC. Translating gives CATSRKGTFSGANVLTF. The whole variable domain, filled in from reference TRBV15 and TRBJ2-6, reads DAMVIQNPRYQVTQFGKPVTLSCSQTLNHNVMYWYQQKSSQAPKLLFHYYDKDFNNEADTPDNFQSRRPNTSFCFLDIRSPGLGDTAMYLCATSRKGTFSGANVLTFGAGSRLTVL.

The chain links TRBV5-1 to TRBJ2-7; D ambiguous. The CDR3 is 15 amino acids. V dropped 4 bases and J dropped 7 bases, with 21 bases sitting between them. Germline values: CDR1 SGHRS, CDR2 YFSETQ. CDR3: CASSDPGLLGGEQYF. The CDR3, as DNA: TGCGCCAGCAGCGATCCGGGCCTTCTCGGTGGAGAGCAGTACTTC.

This clone occurred a few times. This chain links TRBV2 with TRBJ2-7; tentative D call: TRBD1 (6 bases). Trimming removed 5 bases from V and 4 bases from J, with 9 bases in between. CDR1 is SNHLY, CDR2 FYNNEI, per germline. The CDR3 runs to 12 residues. CDR3 nucleotide sequence: TGTGCCAGCAGTACCAGGGGATACGAGCAGTACTTC. Its translation: CASSTRGYEQYF.

The V gene is TRBV6-5, the J gene TRBJ2-4; D gene ambiguous. This CDR3 comprises 13 residues. Trimming removed 5 bases from V and 4 bases from J, with 9 bases in between. From germline, CDR1 is MNHEY and CDR2 SVGAGI. The CDR3 DNA follows: TGTGCCAGCAGTGATGGACGGAAAAACATTCAGTACTTC. Its translation: CASSDGRKNIQYF.

The V and J genes are TRBV7-9 and TRBJ1-4; D is ambiguous. The CDR3 covers 17 residues. The germline gives CDR1 SEHNR, CDR2 FQNEAQ (reference sequence). Trimming cost V 4 bases and J 3 bases, with 18 bases left between them. CDR3 DNA sequence: TGTGCCAGCAGCTCTAACTTAAAACTTGTGGCTAATGAAAAACTGTTTTTT. Translated, it gives CASSSNLKLVANEKLFF.